The 27 T cell receptor beta chains listed next were all sequenced from one sample in a study of T cell responses to AZD1222 COVID-19 vaccine. Profiled with immunoSEQ multiplex PCR; TCRdb holds only in-frame clones, not every one. This sample has about 150,000 clones, with over 75% found just once. Here the sequenced sample was peripheral blood, taken 28 days after the second dose of the MenACWY control vaccine. These receptors originate from an adult who received the MenACWY meningococcal vaccine as a control.

The chain's CDR3 is CASSGTGDYGYTF. CDR3 DNA sequence: TGTGCCAGCAGTGGGACAGGGGACTATGGCTACACCTTC. V usage is TRBV2 and J usage is TRBJ1-2, with 9 bases fitting TRBD1. The trim removed 4 bases at V and 3 bases at J, leaving 0 bases unmatched. The CDR3 sequence is 13 residues long. Germline assignment: CDR1 SNHLY and CDR2 FYNNEI.

This chain's CDR3 is CASSHNNYPPGYTF. In DNA, the CDR3 is TGTGCCAGCAGCCACAACAACTACCCGCCGGGCTACACCTTC. V is TRBV14 and J is TRBJ1-2; D remains ambiguous. The CDR3 sequence is 14 residues long. V was cut by 3 bases and J by 8 bases, with 16 bases left in between. The germline gives CDR1 SGHDN, CDR2 FVKESK.

The chain uses TRBV6-1 and TRBJ1-1; D not resolved. The germline V gene encodes CDR1 MNHNS and CDR2 SASEGT. This CDR3 contains 11 residues. V was shortened by 2 bases and J by 6 bases, with 4 bases between the two germline ends. The CDR3 nucleotides read TGTGCCAGCAGTGAATGGGCTGAAGCTTTCTTT. Translation gives CASSEWAEAFF.

The rearrangement joins TRBV12-3 or TRBV12-4 to TRBJ2-7; 9 bases align to TRBD1. The J segment lost 6 bases and the V segment lost 3 bases, leaving 3 bases of the junction unmatched. The CDR3 extends over 13 amino acids. Here the CDR3 reads CASSFEQGAEQYV. The CDR3 bases are TGTGCCAGCAGTTTCGAACAGGGGGCCGAGCAGTACGTC.

J is TRBJ1-5 and V is TRBV5-1; a possible D gene is TRBD1 (6 bases). Germline lookup yields CDR1 SGHRS and CDR2 YFSETQ. This CDR3 contains 14 residues. V gave up 6 bases and J gave up 3 bases, with 13 bases separating them. CDR3 amino acids: CASTPTGYNQPQHF. The DNA of the CDR3 is TGCGCCAGCACGCCCACAGGGTACAATCAGCCCCAGCATTTT.

The rearrangement links TRBV6-5 to TRBJ1-2; TRBD1 matches at 7 bases. This CDR3 spans 14 amino acids. Germline CDR1 and CDR2: MNHEY and SVGAGI. V was clipped by 7 bases and J by 2 bases; unmatched bases: 7. The CDR3 reads CASTLTGVNYGYTF. The CDR3, as DNA: TGTGCCAGCACTTTAACAGGGGTAAACTATGGCTACACCTTC.

The V gene is TRBV28, the J gene TRBJ2-7; D possibly corresponds to TRBD2 (7 bases). The V and J ends lost 7 bases and 7 bases respectively, with 20 bases between them. The CDR3 runs to 14 residues. Germline V gene lookup returns CDR1 MDHEN and CDR2 SYDVKM. CDR3 DNA sequence: TGTGCCAGCATCCTCCTGGGGGGGCCGTTGGAGCAGTACGTC. Protein product: CASILLGGPLEQYV.

The V and J genes are TRBV27 and TRBJ2-7, with 9 bases lining up with TRBD1. Germline trimming cut 4 bases from V and 5 bases from J; bases unmatched to any gene: 12. Germline V lookup: CDR1 MNHEY, CDR2 SMNVEV (reference sequence). This CDR3 is built from 16 residues. CDR3 coding DNA: TGTGCCAGCAGTTCATCCGCTGGGACAGGGAGGAACGAGCAGTACTTC. This translates into CASSSSAGTGRNEQYF.

The gene calls are TRBV7-9 and TRBJ2-1, with 16 bases fitting TRBD2. Per germline, CDR1 SEHNR and CDR2 FQNEAQ (reference sequence). The CDR3 consists of 16 residues. After removal of 8 bases from V and 8 bases from J, the junction contained 9 bases not matched to a gene. In DNA form, the CDR3 reads TGTGCCAGCGATCCCGGGACTAGCGGGAGGGCACATGAGCAGTTCTTC. Protein sequence: CASDPGTSGRAHEQFF.

The chain uses TRBV5-4 and TRBJ2-1, with D tentatively TRBD2 (6 bases). The CDR3 loop spans 15 amino acids. CDR1 SGHNT and CDR2 YYREEE come from the germline V gene (reference sequence). The V gene lost 1 base and the J gene lost 1 base, with 9 bases spanning the gap. CDR3 DNA sequence: TGTGCCAGCAGCTTGAAGGCGGGATCCTACAATGAGCAGTTCTTC. Protein product: CASSLKAGSYNEQFF.

In its sample, this clone was seen a few times. V and J are TRBV19 and TRBJ1-1, with TRBD1 identical over 8 bases. There are 14 residues in the CDR3. The junction had 6 bases not matched to a gene; V was cut back by 8 bases and J by 1 base. The germline V gene encodes CDR1 LNHDA and CDR2 SQIVND (reference sequence). The CDR3 nucleotides are TGTGCCAGTGGACAGGGTGGCCAGAACACTGAAGCTTTCTTT. Translation gives CASGQGGQNTEAFF.

The CDR3 sequence: CAIRDSGQDNSPLHF. CDR3 bases: TGTGCCATCAGGGACTCCGGGCAGGATAATTCACCCCTCCACTTT. This rearrangement joins TRBV10-3 to TRBJ1-6; D remains unclear. V was cut by 6 bases and J by 5 bases, with 14 bases left in between. Looked up from germline, CDR1 is ENHRY and CDR2 is SYGVKD. CDR3 length: 15 amino acids.

This sequence joins TRBV24-1 and TRBJ2-3; TRBD2 matches at 14 bases. The CDR3 runs to 16 residues. Germline assignment: CDR1 KGHDR and CDR2 SFDVKD. Trimming took 5 bases from V and 5 from J; bases not matched to a gene: 5. CDR3 residues: CATSGGLAGEGDTQYF. Here the CDR3 DNA reads TGTGCCACCAGTGGGGGACTAGCGGGGGAAGGAGATACGCAGTATTTT.

The genes are TRBV5-6 and TRBJ1-5; no clear D. CDR1 is SGHDT and CDR2 is YYEEEE in the germline V gene. This CDR3 is built from 13 residues. V was cut by 0 bases and J by 5 bases, with 6 bases left in between. The CDR3 spells CASSLAGDQPQHF. The CDR3 DNA reads as TGTGCCAGCAGCTTGGCCGGGGATCAGCCCCAGCATTTT.

V usage is TRBV7-8 and J usage is TRBJ2-7; no clear D gene. V was pared by 4 bases and J by 3 bases, with 13 bases between. CDR3 length equals 14 residues. The germline CDR1 and CDR2 sequences are SGHVS and FQNEAQ. DNA of the CDR3: TGTGCCAGCAGCTCCCGTGCAGGAGTCTACGAGCAGTACGTC. Residues: CASSSRAGVYEQYV.

The V call is TRBV2, the J call TRBJ2-1; 11 bases fit TRBD2. This CDR3 has 17 amino acids. Trimming cost V 0 bases and J 9 bases; bases outside gene matches: 10. The germline CDR1 and CDR2 sequences are SNHLY and FYNNEI. CDR3 region: CASSEAVLAGGASEQFF. CDR3 coding DNA: TGTGCCAGCAGTGAAGCGGTGTTAGCGGGAGGGGCCTCTGAGCAGTTCTTC.

This clone came up once. This sequence joins TRBV5-1 and TRBJ2-1; D is possibly TRBD1 or TRBD2 (6 bases each). In germline, CDR1 is SGHRS, CDR2 YFSETQ. The CDR3 is made up of 16 amino acids. Trimming pared 4 bases from V and 4 bases from J, leaving 18 bases between. The CDR3 DNA is TGCGCCAGCAGCCCCTCGGGGGCTAGCGAATACAATGAGCAGTTCTTC. This gives the protein CASSPSGASEYNEQFF.

The chain uses TRBV6-5 and TRBJ2-7, with D perhaps TRBD1 (6 bases). The CDR3 consists of 14 residues. Trimming left V 8 bases short and J 1 base short, with 15 bases between. CDR1 is MNHEY and CDR2 is SVGAGI in the germline V gene. CDR3: CASQDRTTSYEQYV. CDR3 nucleotide sequence: TGTGCCAGCCAGGACAGAACAACTTCCTACGAGCAGTACGTC.

This clone was found many times. V usage is TRBV7-9 and J usage is TRBJ2-2; a weak D match, TRBD2 (5 bases). The CDR3 consists of 14 residues. Trimming cost V 1 base and J 6 bases, with 9 bases left between them. Germline CDR1 SEHNR, CDR2 FQNEAQ (reference sequence). The CDR3 sequence is CASSLVTGSGELFF. Written as DNA, the CDR3 is TGTGCCAGCAGCTTAGTAACGGGGTCCGGGGAGCTGTTTTTT.

The chain is built from TRBV3-1 (or the pseudogene TRBV3-2) and TRBJ2-5; perhaps TRBD2 as D (5 bases). V was trimmed by 8 bases and J by 2 bases, leaving 12 bases between them. This CDR3 region has 13 residues. Germline loops: CDR1 LGHDT, CDR2 YNNKEL (reference sequence). The CDR3 spells CASGRGKQETQYF. In nucleotides, the CDR3 is TGTGCCAGCGGTCGAGGGAAGCAAGAGACCCAGTACTTC.

This chain uses TRBV2 with TRBJ1-3; no clear D. This CDR3 spans 12 amino acids. Per the germline V gene, CDR1 is SNHLY and CDR2 is FYNNEI. V shed 1 base and J shed 4 bases, with 2 bases lying between them. For the CDR3, the DNA is TGTGCCAGCAGTGAAGTAGGAAACACCATATATTTT. It specifies CASSEVGNTIYF.

The rearrangement joins TRBV4-1 to TRBJ2-4; 11 bases match TRBD1. The CDR3 covers 13 residues. Germline values: CDR1 MGHRA, CDR2 YSYEKL. J lost 15 bases, V lost 3 bases, and 7 bases had no gene match. In DNA, the CDR3 is TGCGCCAGCAGCCAGGGGGACAGGGGGATGAGGTACTTC. Protein product: CASSQGDRGMRYF.

This clone was seen a few times. The rearrangement uses TRBV5-1 and TRBJ2-7; a possible D gene is TRBD1 (6 bases). Between the trimmed V and J ends, which lost 3 bases and 5 bases, there was a span of 9 bases. The CDR3 runs 12 residues. CDR1 is SGHRS and CDR2 is YFSETQ in the germline V gene. The chain's CDR3 is CASSSGQNEQYF. CDR3 DNA sequence: TGCGCCAGCAGCTCCGGACAGAACGAGCAGTACTTC. Full variable domain (remainder filled in from reference TRBV5-1 and TRBJ2-7): KAGVTQTPRYLIKTRGQQVTLSCSPISGHRSVSWYQQTPGQGLQFLFEYFSETQRNKGNFPGRFSGRQFSNSRSEMNVSTLELGDSALYLCASSSGQNEQYFGPGTRLTVT.

The CDR3 DNA reads TGTGCCAGCGAAGGCGGGACAGCAACTAATGAAAAACTGTTTTTT. Protein sequence: CASEGGTATNEKLFF. The V and J genes are TRBV6-5 and TRBJ1-4; TRBD1 agrees at 7 bases. With 8 bases clipped from V and 0 bases from J, the junction kept 6 bases outside the gene matches. The germline V gene encodes CDR1 MNHEY and CDR2 SVGAGI. CDR3 length: 15 residues.

The chain is built from TRBV6-5 and TRBJ1-1; tentative D call: TRBD1 (5 bases). The CDR3 loop spans 10 amino acids. Per the germline V gene, CDR1 is MNHEY and CDR2 is SVGAGI. V was pared by 6 bases and J by 8 bases, with 7 bases between. CDR3 coding DNA: TGTGCCAGCAGGGGGACGGAAGCTTTCTTT. Its protein is CASRGTEAFF.

This clone showed up just once. The chain joins TRBV9 to TRBJ1-4; D is perhaps TRBD1 (5 bases). The CDR3 is 16 amino acids. Trimming cost V 5 bases and J 8 bases, with 22 bases left between them. The germline V gene encodes CDR1 SGDLS and CDR2 YYNGEE. CDR3 loop: CASSPGPLLLEEKLFF. Written as DNA, the CDR3 is TGTGCCAGCAGTCCGGGACCGCTCCTCCTGGAGGAAAAACTGTTTTTT.

The CDR3 DNA follows: TGTGCCAGCAGCTTAGAAACGGGACTAGCGGGGGTCGGGGAGCTGTTTTTT. As protein: CASSLETGLAGVGELFF. The chain links TRBV11-3 to TRBJ2-2, with TRBD2 matching over 14 bases. From germline, CDR1 is SGHNT and CDR2 YENEEA. This CDR3 region has 17 residues. J gave up 7 bases and V 0 bases, and 4 bases lay outside the gene matches.